The 12 T cell receptor gamma chains in this list originate from one sample, sequenced in a study of γδ T cells in repeated Plasmodium falciparum infection. TCRdb re-processed the multiplex PCR reads using CATT. The repertoire holds 25,000 to 35,000 gamma-chain clones, with roughly 1.4% as singletons. Bulk repertoires came from Vgamma9/Vdelta2+ or Vdelta2-negative gammadelta T cells flow-sorted from PBMC. Sequenced sample: gamma-delta T cells from blood. The receptors here all came from a pool of human donors (malaria-infected and uninfected, not separated).

A remark on this clone: The TCRdb protein comes from a much larger clone and disagrees with this DNA's translation at residue 16, likely due to a read error; the protein given here is derived from the DNA. The genes are TRGV2 and TRGJP2. TCRdb carries no J gene annotation; the J gene was assigned here by matching the DNA with germline. Germline lookup yields CDR1 EGSNGY and CDR2 YDSYNSKV. The CDR3 is 19 residues long. The CDR3 spells CATWDGLGSVYSSDWVKTF. The CDR3, as DNA: TGTGCCACCTGGGACGGGCTGGGTTCTGTTTATAGTAGTGATTGGGTCAAGACGTTT.

There are many counts of this clone. A far larger clone differs by one base, so this is likely a read error. Other DNA sequences of this sample code for an identical CDR3. The chain joins TRGV9 to TRGJP1. This CDR3 spans 11 amino acids. Looked up from germline, CDR1 is GITISATS and CDR2 is ISYDGTV (reference sequence). The CDR3 DNA is TGTGCCCTGTGGGTAGGTTGGTTCAAGATATTT. Its translation is CALWVGWFKIF.

This clone appeared many times. The translation of this DNA and the TCRdb protein of a much larger clone differ at residue 6, probably owing to a read error; the protein shown here is translated from the DNA. Other DNA variants within this sample encode the same CDR3. The chain carries TRGV9 and TRGJ1 or TRGJ2. Assignment of the J gene here rests on matching the DNA to germline, because TCRdb gives none. Germline values: CDR1 GITISATS, CDR2 ISYDGTV (reference sequence). The CDR3 has 12 amino acids. The J segment lost 3 bases and the V segment lost 4 bases, leaving 3 bases of the junction unmatched. DNA for the CDR3: TGTGCCTTGTGGGACCGTTATTATAAGAAACTCTTT. It translates to CALWDRYYKKLF.

As to this clone: TCRdb shows a much larger clone's protein in place of this DNA's translation, and the two differ at residue 12, likely through a read error; the protein shown is translated from the DNA. In DNA form, the CDR3 reads TGTGCCACCTGGGACAAACGTAGTGATTGGATCGAGACGTTT. This codes for CATWDKRSDWIETF. The V gene reported is TRGV5; the J gene is uncalled. The CDR3 is 14 amino acids. CDR1 VINAFY and CDR2 YDVSNSKD come from the germline V gene.

This clone counts as medium-sized. This CDR3 is also generated by other DNA sequences in the sample. V gene TRGV9 combines with J gene TRGJP. The germline gives CDR1 GITISATS, CDR2 ISYDGTV (reference sequence). This CDR3 comprises 18 residues. Trimming cost V 2 bases and J 4 bases; bases outside gene matches: 8. The DNA of the CDR3 is TGTGCCTTGTGGGAGGCGGGCCCTCAAGAGTTGGGCAAAAAAATCAAGGTATTT. It is translated as CALWEAGPQELGKKIKVF.

This clone was observed a handful of times. One base separates it from a far larger clone, so it is likely a read error. Other DNA variants within this sample encode the same CDR3. The V gene is TRGV9, the J gene TRGJP. TCRdb leaves out the J gene; it was filled in here by matching the DNA to germline. Germline assignment: CDR1 GITISATS and CDR2 ISYDGTV (reference sequence). CDR3 length: 20 amino acids. Germline trimming cut 0 bases from V and 10 bases from J; bases unmatched to any gene: 18. The CDR3 protein is CALWEVRPLGRELGKKIKVF. CDR3 nucleotides: TGTGCCTTGTGGGAGGTGCGACCCCTTGGGCGAGAATTGGGCAAAAAAATCAAGGTATTT.

The table lists this clone with many counts. The amino acid sequence in TCRdb belongs to a much larger clone and departs from this DNA's translation at residue 7, likely a sequencing read error; the sequence shown is translated from the DNA. V and J are TRGV3 and TRGJP1. This CDR3 region has 15 residues. Per the germline V gene, CDR1 is VTNTFY and CDR2 is YDVSTARD (reference sequence). V lost 0 bases to trimming and J lost 2 bases; unmatched junction nucleotides: 3. The DNA of the CDR3 is TGTGCCACCTGGGACAGGCGGACCACTGGTTGGTTCAAGATATTT. Protein sequence: CATWDRRTTGWFKIF.

This clone has a count of ten or more. This DNA translates differently at residue 5 from the TCRdb protein, which is that of a much larger clone; a read error is likely, and the protein shown is the DNA's own translation. The same CDR3 is also encoded by other DNA sequences in this sample. The chain carries TRGV9 and TRGJP. Matching the DNA to germline supplied the J gene, which TCRdb does not give. The CDR3 totals 17 residues. The germline gives CDR1 GITISATS, CDR2 ISYDGTV (reference sequence). The CDR3 spells CALWGVQSELGKKIKVF. CDR3 nucleotide sequence: TGTGCCTTGTGGGGGGTGCAATCCGAGTTGGGCAAAAAAATCAAGGTATTT.

Of note for this clone: This may come from a read error, since a much larger clone is one base off. This chain connects TRGV5P to TRGJ1 or TRGJ2. TRGV5P is labeled a pseudogene. The CDR3 is made up of 13 amino acids. The CDR3 nucleotides are TGTGCCACCTGGAATCGAGGGTCTTATAAGAAACTCTTT. Protein sequence: CATWNRGSYKKLF.

Only a few counts were recorded for this clone. A far more abundant clone sits one base away, making this likely a read error. This CDR3 is also generated by other DNA sequences in the sample. This chain's CDR3 is CATWDRPRFKKLF. CDR3 sequence (DNA): TGCGCCACCTGGGACAGGCCACGCTTTAAGAAACTCTTT. This chain links TRGV3 with TRGJ1 or TRGJ2. The J gene is absent in TCRdb and was assigned here via DNA matching to germline. Germline loops: CDR1 VTNTFY, CDR2 YDVSTARD (reference sequence). The CDR3 contains 13 residues.

The sample holds a few counts of this clone. This sequence is one base from a far larger clone and is likely a read error. The same CDR3 can be traced to other DNA sequences in this sample. The rearrangement links TRGV2 to TRGJP2. The J gene is absent in TCRdb and was assigned here via DNA matching to germline. CDR1 EGSNGY and CDR2 YDSYNSKV come from the germline V gene. J was trimmed by 0 bases and V by 3 bases; bases with no gene match: 10. The CDR3 is 17 amino acids. As DNA, the CDR3 is TGTGCCACCTGGGACCTACAGACATATAGTAGTGATTGGATCAAGACGTTT. Translating it yields CATWDLQTYSSDWIKTF.

This clone was observed at least ten times. The chain has TRGV4 and TRGJ1 or TRGJ2. Unmatched junction bases numbered 6, after V lost 3 bases and J lost 4 bases. The CDR3 is 13 residues long. Germline V gives CDR1 EGSTGY, CDR2 YDSYTSSV. The CDR3 is CATWDIRYYKKLF. The CDR3 region has the DNA TGTGCCACCTGGGATATTCGCTATTATAAGAAACTCTTT.